The 25 T cell receptor beta chains presented below share a single source sample, sequenced in a study of cytomegalovirus exposure and HLA in healthy donors. In the PCR, 60 Vbeta and 13 Jbeta primers were used. Profiled with immunoSEQ multiplex PCR; TCRdb holds only in-frame clones, not every one. Of 50,000 or so clones in the sample, roughly four fifths were seen once. What was sequenced was PBMCs. The receptors shown here come from a boy aged 5-17 years in good health and CMV-seropositive.

The V and J genes are TRBV7-9 and TRBJ2-3; no reliable D call. This CDR3 comprises 12 residues. Germline CDR1 reads SEHNR; CDR2 reads FQNEAQ (reference sequence). V shed 2 bases and J shed 9 bases, with 9 bases lying between them. CDR3 sequence (DNA): TGTGCCAGCAGCTTATTGTCCCAAACGCAGTATTTT. It is translated as CASSLLSQTQYF. The variable domain in full, with the rest retrieved from reference TRBV7-9 and TRBJ2-3, is DTGVSQNPRHKITKRGQNVTFRCDPISEHNRLYWYRQTLGQGPEFLTYFQNEAQLEKSRLLSDRFSAERPKGSFSTLEIQRTEQGDSAMYLCASSLLSQTQYFGPGTRLTVL.

This chain connects TRBV2 to TRBJ1-5, with a tentative D call TRBD1 (6 bases). This CDR3 is built from 13 residues. CDR1 SNHLY and CDR2 FYNNEI come from the germline V gene. Trimming removed 7 bases at V and 2 bases at J, with 9 bases between. The CDR3 nucleotides read TGTGCCAGCACGCGGACAGGCAATCAGCCCCAGCATTTT. Residues: CASTRTGNQPQHF.

This clone is a singleton in its sample. CDR3 nucleotides: TGCGCCAGCAGCTTGGTAAATCGTGAGACCCAGTACTTC. This codes for CASSLVNRETQYF. The chain has TRBV5-1 and TRBJ2-5; D call uncertain. Germline assignment: CDR1 SGHRS and CDR2 YFSETQ. Trimming shortened V by 0 bases and J by 5 bases, and 8 bases separated the two germline ends. The CDR3 sequence is 13 residues long.

V gene TRBV5-1 combines with J gene TRBJ1-1, with 8 bases identical to TRBD1. There are 13 residues in the CDR3. The germline gives CDR1 SGHRS, CDR2 YFSETQ. V shed 4 bases, J shed 4 bases, and the junction held 3 bases outside the gene matches. CDR3 nucleotides: TGCGCCAGCAGCCCCAGGGGGCTCACTGAAGCTTTCTTT. This codes for CASSPRGLTEAFF.

The J gene is TRBJ1-1, the V gene TRBV6-5; D ambiguous. Per germline, CDR1 MNHEY and CDR2 SVGAGI. The CDR3 sequence is 14 residues long. V lost 0 bases and J 3 bases, leaving 8 bases between the germline ends. The chain's CDR3 is CASSYSGGDTEAFF. CDR3 DNA sequence: TGTGCCAGCAGTTACTCGGGTGGAGACACTGAAGCTTTCTTT.

The CDR3 is CASSRQATSNTEAFF. The DNA of the CDR3 is TGTGCCAGCAGCCGACAGGCAACTTCTAACACTGAAGCTTTCTTT. The chain links TRBV7-6 to TRBJ1-1; perhaps TRBD1 as D (6 bases). The CDR3 extends over 15 amino acids. V was shortened by 5 bases and J by 2 bases, with 15 bases between the two germline ends. The germline CDR1 and CDR2 sequences are SGHVS and FNYEAQ.

The chain has TRBV12-2 and TRBJ2-6; TRBD1, as called in the table, went unchecked against the DNA. TRBV12-2 is designated a pseudogene. This CDR3 region has 15 residues. The CDR3: CASRLGGLGANVLTF. The DNA of the CDR3 is TGTGCAAGTCGCTTAGGGGGCCTCGGGGCCAACGTCCTGACTTTC.

Notes on this clone: One end of the junction fails to match germline, which may point to a read error. The J gene is TRBJ2-2, the V gene TRBV5-3; TRBD1 matches at 11 bases. TRBV5-3 is known as an ORF, though its function is uncertain. The CDR3 runs to 15 residues. The CDR3 here is CAGSLDRGRSGELFF. In DNA, the CDR3 is TGTGCCGGAAGCTTGGACAGGGGGCGATCCGGGGAGCTGTTTTTT.

This chain uses TRBV29-1 with TRBJ2-1, with TRBD2 as a possible D gene (5 bases). There are 11 residues in the CDR3. From germline, CDR1 is SQVTM and CDR2 ANQGSEA. V lost 4 bases and J 12 bases, leaving 13 bases between the germline ends. CDR3: CSVVEARGQFF. The DNA for the CDR3 is TGCAGCGTTGTAGAAGCCCGGGGGCAGTTCTTC.

V gene TRBV10-3 combines with J gene TRBJ2-2; 14 nucleotides agree with TRBD2. The CDR3 is 19 residues long. The germline gives CDR1 ENHRY, CDR2 SYGVKD. Trimming took 10 bases from V and 4 from J; bases not matched to a gene: 17. CDR3 protein: CATQNYRLAGGRSTGELFF. The CDR3 DNA follows: TGTGCCACCCAAAACTATAGACTAGCGGGGGGGCGGAGCACCGGGGAGCTGTTTTTT.

The CDR3 here is CASSLNPTPQETQYF. CDR3 DNA sequence: TGTGCCAGCAGCTTGAACCCTACCCCCCAAGAGACCCAGTACTTC. The rearrangement links TRBV5-5 to TRBJ2-5; no clear D. The germline gives CDR1 SGHKS, CDR2 YYEKEE (reference sequence). V was pared by 1 base and J by 1 base, with 11 bases between. The CDR3 has 15 amino acids.

V usage is TRBV6-1 and J usage is TRBJ2-7; TRBD1 aligns across 9 bases. The germline gives CDR1 MNHNS, CDR2 SASEGT. V was clipped by 5 bases and J by 5 bases; unmatched bases: 10. CDR3 size: 15 residues. The CDR3 region has the DNA TGTGCCAGCAGTAAAGACAGGGGGTCCAAGAACGAGCAGTACTTC. Translating gives CASSKDRGSKNEQYF.

This clone was seen a single time. The V call is TRBV18, the J call TRBJ1-2, with D uncertain. V was clipped by 5 bases and J by 6 bases, with 16 bases between them. In germline, CDR1 is KGHSH, CDR2 LQKENI. CDR3 length equals 14 residues. The CDR3: CASSGKGGYNGYTF. The DNA of the CDR3 is TGTGCCAGCTCAGGGAAGGGAGGATACAATGGCTACACCTTC.

The chain has TRBV5-6 and TRBJ2-7, with a possible D match to TRBD2 (5 bases). The germline V and J ends were trimmed by 1 base and 7 bases, with 15 bases remaining between them. This CDR3 has 14 amino acids. Germline values: CDR1 SGHDT, CDR2 YYEEEE. The CDR3 region has the DNA TGTGCCAGCAGCTTGATTGGGGATCCGGGGGAGCAGTACTTC. It codes for CASSLIGDPGEQYF.

V usage is TRBV28 and J usage is TRBJ1-1; D might be TRBD1 (6 bases). Trimming took off 4 bases at V and 0 bases at J, with 12 bases between the two ends. CDR1 is MDHEN, CDR2 SYDVKM, per germline. This CDR3 region has 15 residues. DNA for the CDR3: TGTGCCAGCAGTTGGGGGGGGGACATGAACACTGAAGCTTTCTTT. Amino acids: CASSWGGDMNTEAFF.

The V call is TRBV5-6, the J call TRBJ1-3; 7 nucleotides line up with TRBD1. This CDR3 has 16 amino acids. Unmatched junction bases numbered 5, after V lost 0 bases and J lost 2 bases. Germline assignment: CDR1 SGHDT and CDR2 YYEEEE. The DNA for the CDR3 is TGTGCCAGCAGCTTGGCAGGGGGACCTACTGGAAACACCATATATTTT. Protein product: CASSLAGGPTGNTIYF.

V gene TRBV15 combines with J gene TRBJ2-3; D remains ambiguous. V was shortened by 4 bases and J by 4 bases, with 12 bases between the two germline ends. Germline V lookup: CDR1 LNHNV, CDR2 YYDKDF (reference sequence). The CDR3 is made up of 14 amino acids. Here the CDR3 DNA reads TGTGCCACCAGCATTGTAGCTGGTGCAGATACGCAGTATTTT. Protein sequence: CATSIVAGADTQYF.

The chain is built from TRBV5-1 and TRBJ1-5; D possibly corresponds to TRBD1 (6 bases). CDR3 length: 15 amino acids. V lost 1 base, J lost 0 bases, and 8 bases lay in between. Germline CDR1 is SGHRS and CDR2 is YFSETQ. The CDR3: CASSLKGDSNQPQHF. CDR3 sequence (DNA): TGCGCCAGCAGCTTGAAGGGGGATAGCAATCAGCCCCAGCATTTT.

This chain uses TRBV29-1 with TRBJ1-2; perhaps TRBD1 as D (5 bases). CDR1 is SQVTM, CDR2 ANQGSEA, per germline. V gave up 3 bases and J gave up 8 bases, with 13 bases separating them. The CDR3 contains 12 residues. The CDR3, as DNA: TGCAGCGTTGAGCGGGGGAGTTGGGGCTACACCTTC. Translated: CSVERGSWGYTF.

This chain links TRBV15 with TRBJ1-5; the match to TRBD1 covers 7 bases. The CDR3 extends over 16 amino acids. The trim removed 3 bases at V and 8 bases at J, leaving 13 bases unmatched. Germline-derived CDR1 and CDR2 are LNHNV and YYDKDF (reference sequence). CDR3 nucleotides: TGTGCCACCAGCAGCCGGGACAGACCCTCGATAGAGCCCCAGCATTTT. Translated: CATSSRDRPSIEPQHF.

The chain recombines TRBV6-1 with TRBJ1-4, with TRBD1 as a possible D gene (6 bases). The CDR3 sequence is 16 residues long. CDR1 MNHNS and CDR2 SASEGT come from the germline V gene. With 3 bases removed from V and 0 bases from J, the gap between germline ends came to 11 bases. The CDR3 sequence: CASSEDSSSTNEKLFF. The CDR3 DNA reads TGTGCCAGCAGTGAGGACAGCTCTTCAACTAATGAAAAACTGTTTTTT.

V and J are TRBV7-9 and TRBJ2-3; 12 bases are a match to TRBD2. Per germline, CDR1 SEHNR and CDR2 FQNEAQ (reference sequence). CDR3 length: 17 amino acids. V gave up 5 bases and J gave up 4 bases; unmatched junction bases: 10. CDR3 sequence: CASSPYLTSGGSDTQYF. CDR3 sequence (DNA): TGTGCCAGCAGCCCCTACTTAACTAGCGGGGGGTCAGATACGCAGTATTTT.

This chain connects TRBV5-4 to TRBJ2-7, with D possibly TRBD1 on 6 matching bases. Germline V gene lookup returns CDR1 SGHNT and CDR2 YYREEE (reference sequence). Trimming pared 3 bases from V and 4 bases from J, leaving 14 bases between. The CDR3 consists of 14 residues. In DNA, the CDR3 is TGTGCCAGCAGCTCTGCAGGGGACCCTTACGAGCAGTACTTC. Protein product: CASSSAGDPYEQYF.

The chain couples TRBV6-5 to TRBJ2-5; D gene uncertain. The DNA end favors TRBJ2-7, so the J call may be wrong. Germline values: CDR1 MNHEY, CDR2 SVGAGI. CDR3 length equals 15 residues. CDR3 amino acids: CASSPSSQSSYEQYF. CDR3 coding DNA: TGTGCCAGCAGTCCATCGTCTCAAAGCTCCTACGAGCAGTACTTC.

The chain uses TRBV6-6 and TRBJ1-2; D remains unclear. This CDR3 has 14 amino acids. Germline-derived CDR1 and CDR2 are MNHNY and SVGAGI (reference sequence). V was trimmed by 0 bases and J by 5 bases, leaving 10 bases between them. This chain's CDR3 is CASSYSNSRYGYTF. The CDR3 region has the DNA TGTGCCAGCAGTTACTCGAATAGTCGTTATGGCTACACCTTC.